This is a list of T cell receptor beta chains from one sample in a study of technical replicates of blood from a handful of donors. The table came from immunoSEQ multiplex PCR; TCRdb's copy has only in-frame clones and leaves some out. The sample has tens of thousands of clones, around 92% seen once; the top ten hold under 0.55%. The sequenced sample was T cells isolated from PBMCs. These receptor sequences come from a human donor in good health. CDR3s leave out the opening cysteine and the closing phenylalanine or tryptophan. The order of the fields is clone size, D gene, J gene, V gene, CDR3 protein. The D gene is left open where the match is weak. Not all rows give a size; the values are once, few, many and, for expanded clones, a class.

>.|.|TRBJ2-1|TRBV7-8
ASSLVDPQF
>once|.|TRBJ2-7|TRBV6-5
ASMGYREASYEQY
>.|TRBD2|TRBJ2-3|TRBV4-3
ASSHHTPGTSLTLDTQY
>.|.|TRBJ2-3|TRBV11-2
ASSLEASIADTQY
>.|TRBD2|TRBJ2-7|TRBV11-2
ASSSLGGGSYEQY
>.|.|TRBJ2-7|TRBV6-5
ASSPLAGNTYEQY
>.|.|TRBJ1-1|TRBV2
AILSWTLDSTEAF
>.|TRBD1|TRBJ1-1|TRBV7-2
ASSLRTGARTEAF
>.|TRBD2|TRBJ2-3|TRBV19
ASSPTSGSTDTQY
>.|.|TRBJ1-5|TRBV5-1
ASSLSENQPQH
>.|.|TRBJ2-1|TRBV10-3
AIRPGGSVYEQF
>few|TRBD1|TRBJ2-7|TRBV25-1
ASSRQGFLEQY
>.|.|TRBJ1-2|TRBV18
ASTANTNYGYT
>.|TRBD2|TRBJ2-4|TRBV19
ASSLGREVINIQY
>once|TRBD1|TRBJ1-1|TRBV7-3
ASRLLPGQGTTEAF
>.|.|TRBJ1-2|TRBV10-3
AISLSYGYT
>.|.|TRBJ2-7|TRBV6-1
ASSEATLQGAVYEQY
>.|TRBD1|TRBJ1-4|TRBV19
ASSFRDRLEKLF
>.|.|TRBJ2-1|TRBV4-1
ASSQGLAPPYNEQF
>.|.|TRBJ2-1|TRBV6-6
ASSYTGNEQF
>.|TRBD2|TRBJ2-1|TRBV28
ASSDLAGADEQF
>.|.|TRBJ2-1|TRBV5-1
ASSLAPGGNEQF
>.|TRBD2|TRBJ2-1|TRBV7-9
ASSARSPAGGVNEQF
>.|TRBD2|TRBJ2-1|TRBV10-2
ASSDGTSGSNEQF
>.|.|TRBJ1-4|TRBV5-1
ASSPRGAWGEKLF
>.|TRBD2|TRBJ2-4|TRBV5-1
ASSLPGGGNIQY
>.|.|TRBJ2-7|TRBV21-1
ASKIRQSWEY
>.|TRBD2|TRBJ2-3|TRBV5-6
ASRLAGEGADTQY
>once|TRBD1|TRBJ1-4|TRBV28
ASSFIGQGEKLF
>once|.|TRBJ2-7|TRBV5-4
ASSLPGTLYEQY
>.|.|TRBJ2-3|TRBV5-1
ASSLEAGEGSDTQY
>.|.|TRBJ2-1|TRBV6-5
ASSYYLGENEQF
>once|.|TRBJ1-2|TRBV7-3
ASSKGGAYGYT
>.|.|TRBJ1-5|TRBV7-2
AVTTVGSPNQPQH
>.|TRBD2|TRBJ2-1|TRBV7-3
ASSLNRLADEQF
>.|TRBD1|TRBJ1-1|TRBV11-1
ASSAYTGGTEAF
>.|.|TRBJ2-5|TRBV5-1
ASSSTGGTQETQY
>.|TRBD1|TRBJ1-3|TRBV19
ASRTTGLGNTIY
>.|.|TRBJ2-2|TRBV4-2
ASSQGLIDLGGGELF
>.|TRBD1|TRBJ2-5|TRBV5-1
ASSQDRLSDSRETQY
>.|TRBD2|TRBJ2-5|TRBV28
ASIPFHVASGREGETQY
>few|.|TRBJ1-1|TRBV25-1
ASSPIRGTEAF
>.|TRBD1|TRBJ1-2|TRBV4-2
ASSQDNWTGQGYT
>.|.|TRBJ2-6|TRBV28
ASSSPRGADGANVLT
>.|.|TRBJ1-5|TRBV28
ASSFYLPNQPQH
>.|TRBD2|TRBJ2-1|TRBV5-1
ASATLAGHNEQF
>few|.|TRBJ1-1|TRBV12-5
ASGLSLRVPQAF
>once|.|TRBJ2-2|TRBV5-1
ASSLVAATGELF
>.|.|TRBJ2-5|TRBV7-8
ASSLSSKETQY
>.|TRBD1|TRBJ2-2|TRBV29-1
SVGTGGAGELF
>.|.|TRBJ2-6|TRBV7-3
ASSSPGLNRSGANVLT
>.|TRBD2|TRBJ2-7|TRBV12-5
ASGWILASHYEQY